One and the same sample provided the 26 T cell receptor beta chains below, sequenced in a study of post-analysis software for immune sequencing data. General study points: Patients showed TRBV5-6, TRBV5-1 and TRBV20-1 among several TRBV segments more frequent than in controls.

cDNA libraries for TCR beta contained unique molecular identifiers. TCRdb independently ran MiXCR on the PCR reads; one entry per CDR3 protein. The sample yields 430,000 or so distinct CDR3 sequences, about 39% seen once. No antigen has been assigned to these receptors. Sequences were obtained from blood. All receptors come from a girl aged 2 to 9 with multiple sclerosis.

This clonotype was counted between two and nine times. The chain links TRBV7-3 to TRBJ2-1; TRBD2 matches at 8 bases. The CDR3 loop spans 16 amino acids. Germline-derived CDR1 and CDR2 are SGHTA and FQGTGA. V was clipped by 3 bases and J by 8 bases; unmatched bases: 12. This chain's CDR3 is CASSLRRAGGRDEQFF. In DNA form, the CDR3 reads TGTGCCAGCAGCTTGAGGCGTGCGGGGGGAAGGGATGAGCAGTTCTTC. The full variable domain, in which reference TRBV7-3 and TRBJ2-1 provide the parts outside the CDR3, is GAGVSQTPSNKVTEKGKYVELRCDPISGHTALYWYRQSLGQGPEFLIYFQGTGAADDSGLPNDRFFAVRPEGSVSTLKIQRTERGDSAVYLCASSLRRAGGRDEQFFGPGTRLTVL.

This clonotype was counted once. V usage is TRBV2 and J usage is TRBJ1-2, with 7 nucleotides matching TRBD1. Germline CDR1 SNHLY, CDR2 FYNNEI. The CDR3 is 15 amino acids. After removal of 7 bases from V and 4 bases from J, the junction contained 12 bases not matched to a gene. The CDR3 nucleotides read TGTGCCAGCATTCGCGACAGGGCCACGATCTATGGCTACACCTTC. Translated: CASIRDRATIYGYTF.

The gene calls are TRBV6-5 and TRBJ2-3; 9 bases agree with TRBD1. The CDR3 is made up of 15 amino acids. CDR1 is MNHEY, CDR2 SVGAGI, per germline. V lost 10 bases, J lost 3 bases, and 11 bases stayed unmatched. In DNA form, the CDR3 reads TGTGCCACCTGGGCCGGGACAGGGTTAACAGATACGCAGTATTTT. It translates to CATWAGTGLTDTQYF.

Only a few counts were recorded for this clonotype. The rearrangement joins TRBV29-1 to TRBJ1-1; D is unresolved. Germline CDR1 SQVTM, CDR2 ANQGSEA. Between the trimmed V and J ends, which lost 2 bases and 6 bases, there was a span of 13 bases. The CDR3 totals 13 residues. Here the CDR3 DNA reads TGCAGCGTTGAAAGGCGGTTGATGGCTGAAGCTTTCTTT. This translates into CSVERRLMAEAFF.

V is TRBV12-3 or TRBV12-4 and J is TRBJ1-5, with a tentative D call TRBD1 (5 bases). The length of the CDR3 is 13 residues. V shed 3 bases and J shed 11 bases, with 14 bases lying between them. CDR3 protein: CASSFQGTETQHF. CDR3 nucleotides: TGTGCCAGCAGTTTCCAGGGTACGGAGACCCAGCATTTT.

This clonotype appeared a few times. The CDR3 here is CASSPRAGGGTEAFF. CDR3 in DNA: TGTGCCAGCAGTCCCCGCGCAGGGGGCGGCACTGAAGCTTTCTTT. This chain joins TRBV12-3 or TRBV12-4 and TRBJ1-1, with TRBD1 matching 8 bases. With 5 bases clipped from V and 4 bases from J, the junction kept 9 bases outside the gene matches. The CDR3 is 15 residues long.

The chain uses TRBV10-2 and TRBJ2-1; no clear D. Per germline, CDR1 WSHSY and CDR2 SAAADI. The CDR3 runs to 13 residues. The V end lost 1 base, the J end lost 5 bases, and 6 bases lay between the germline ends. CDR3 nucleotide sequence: TGCGCCAGCAGTGAGTTCAGAAACAATGAGCAGTTCTTC. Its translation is CASSEFRNNEQFF.

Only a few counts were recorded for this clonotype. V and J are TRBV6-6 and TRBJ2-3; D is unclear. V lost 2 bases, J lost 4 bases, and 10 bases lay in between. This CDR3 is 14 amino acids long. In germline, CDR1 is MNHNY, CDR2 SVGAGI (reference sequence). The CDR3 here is CASSYGPSPDTQYF. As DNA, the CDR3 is TGTGCCAGCAGTTACGGCCCTTCCCCAGATACGCAGTATTTT.

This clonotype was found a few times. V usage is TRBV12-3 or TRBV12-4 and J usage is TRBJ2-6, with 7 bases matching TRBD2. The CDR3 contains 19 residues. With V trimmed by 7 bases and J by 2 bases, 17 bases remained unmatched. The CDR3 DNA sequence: TGTGCCAGCACCTACCCGGGGTTAGTGGCGGGAGCTGGGGCCAACGTCCTGACTTTC. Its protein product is CASTYPGLVAGAGANVLTF.

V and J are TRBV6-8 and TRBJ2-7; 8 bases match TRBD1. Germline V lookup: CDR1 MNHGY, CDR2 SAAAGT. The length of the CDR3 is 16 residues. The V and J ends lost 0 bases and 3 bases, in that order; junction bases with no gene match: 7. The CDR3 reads CASSYSTADRDYEQYF. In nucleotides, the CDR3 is TGTGCCAGCAGTTACTCCACCGCGGACAGGGACTACGAGCAGTACTTC.

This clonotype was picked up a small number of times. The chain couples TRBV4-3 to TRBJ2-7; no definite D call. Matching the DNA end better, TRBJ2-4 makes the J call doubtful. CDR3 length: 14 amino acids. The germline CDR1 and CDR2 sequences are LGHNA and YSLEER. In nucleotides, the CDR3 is TGCGCCAGCAGCCAAGATACCAGAAATATCATTCAGTACTTC. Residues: CASSQDTRNIIQYF.

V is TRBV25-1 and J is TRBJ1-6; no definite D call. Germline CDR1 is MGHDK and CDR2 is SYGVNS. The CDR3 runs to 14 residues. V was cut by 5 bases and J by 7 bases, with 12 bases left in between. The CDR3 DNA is TGTGCCAGCAGTAGTAACCGGGGAAATTCACCCCTCCACTTT. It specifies CASSSNRGNSPLHF.

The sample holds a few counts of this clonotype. The CDR3 DNA is TGTGCCAGCAGTGAAGCCACTAACTATGGCTACACCTTC. This codes for CASSEATNYGYTF. The V gene is TRBV25-1, the J gene TRBJ1-2; D gene uncertain. This CDR3 contains 13 residues. The V end was cut by 2 bases, the J end by 0 bases, with 4 bases between. Germline assignment: CDR1 MGHDK and CDR2 SYGVNS.

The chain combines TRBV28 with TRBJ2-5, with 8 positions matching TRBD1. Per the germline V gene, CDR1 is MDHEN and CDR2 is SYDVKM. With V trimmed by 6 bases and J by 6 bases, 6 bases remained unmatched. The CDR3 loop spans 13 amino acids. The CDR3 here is CASRWTGRKTQYF. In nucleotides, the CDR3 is TGTGCCAGCAGATGGACAGGGCGGAAGACCCAGTACTTC.

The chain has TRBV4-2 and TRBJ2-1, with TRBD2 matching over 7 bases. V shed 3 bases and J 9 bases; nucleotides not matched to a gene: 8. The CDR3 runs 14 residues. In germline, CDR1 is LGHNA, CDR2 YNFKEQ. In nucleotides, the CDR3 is TGTGCCAGCAGCCAGGAATTGCGCGGGGGTGAGCAGTTCTTC. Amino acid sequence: CASSQELRGGEQFF.

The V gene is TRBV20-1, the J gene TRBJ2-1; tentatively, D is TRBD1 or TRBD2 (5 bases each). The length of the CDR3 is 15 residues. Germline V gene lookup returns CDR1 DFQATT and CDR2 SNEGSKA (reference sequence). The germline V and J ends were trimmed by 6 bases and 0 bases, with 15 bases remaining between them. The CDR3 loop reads CSAALDSYSYNEQFF. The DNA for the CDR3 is TGCAGTGCCGCACTAGACAGCTACTCCTACAATGAGCAGTTCTTC.

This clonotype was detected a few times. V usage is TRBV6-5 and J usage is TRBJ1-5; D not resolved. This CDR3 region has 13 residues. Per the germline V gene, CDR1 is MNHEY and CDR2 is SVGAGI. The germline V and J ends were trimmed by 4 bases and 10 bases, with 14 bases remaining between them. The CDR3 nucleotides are TGTGCCAGCAGTTTAGGTGACGCCTCACCCCAGCATTTT. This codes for CASSLGDASPQHF.

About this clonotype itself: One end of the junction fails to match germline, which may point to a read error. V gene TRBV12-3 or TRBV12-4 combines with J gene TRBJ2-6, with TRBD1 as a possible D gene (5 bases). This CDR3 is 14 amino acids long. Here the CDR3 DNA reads TGTGCCAGCAGCCCCCACTCTGGGGCCAAGGTCCGGACTTTC. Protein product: CASSPHSGAKVRTF.

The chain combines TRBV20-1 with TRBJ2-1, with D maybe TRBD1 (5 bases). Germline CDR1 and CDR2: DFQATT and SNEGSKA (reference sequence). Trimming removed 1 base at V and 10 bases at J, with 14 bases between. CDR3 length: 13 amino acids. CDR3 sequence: CSARVPTGMEQFF. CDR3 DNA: TGCAGTGCTAGAGTACCTACAGGCATGGAGCAGTTCTTC.

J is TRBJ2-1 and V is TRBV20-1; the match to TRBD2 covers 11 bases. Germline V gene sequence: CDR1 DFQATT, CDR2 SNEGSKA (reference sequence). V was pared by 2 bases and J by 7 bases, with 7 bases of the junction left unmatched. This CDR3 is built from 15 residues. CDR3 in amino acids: CSARSRLAGRNEQFF. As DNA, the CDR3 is TGCAGTGCTAGAAGCCGACTAGCGGGGCGGAATGAGCAGTTCTTC.

CDR3 in amino acids: CASSRRGQETQYF. Written as DNA, the CDR3 is TGTGCCAGCAGCCGTCGGGGGCAAGAGACCCAGTACTTC. V usage is TRBV4-2 and J usage is TRBJ2-5; TRBD2 might be the D (6 bases). Germline values: CDR1 LGHNA, CDR2 YNFKEQ. CDR3 length equals 13 residues. V was shortened by 4 bases and J by 2 bases, with 8 bases between the two germline ends.

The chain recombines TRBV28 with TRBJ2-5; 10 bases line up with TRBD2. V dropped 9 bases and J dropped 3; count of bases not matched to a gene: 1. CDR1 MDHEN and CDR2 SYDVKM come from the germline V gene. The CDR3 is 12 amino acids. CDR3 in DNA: TGTGCCAGTAGCGGGGGGAAAGAGACCCAGTACTTC. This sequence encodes CASSGGKETQYF.

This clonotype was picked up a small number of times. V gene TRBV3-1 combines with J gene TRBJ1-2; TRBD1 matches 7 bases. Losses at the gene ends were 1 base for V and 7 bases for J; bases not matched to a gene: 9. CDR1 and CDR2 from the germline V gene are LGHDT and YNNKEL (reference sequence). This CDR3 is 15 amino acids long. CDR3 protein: CASSQALTGVRGYTF. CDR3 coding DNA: TGTGCCAGCAGCCAAGCTCTAACAGGGGTACGTGGCTACACCTTC.

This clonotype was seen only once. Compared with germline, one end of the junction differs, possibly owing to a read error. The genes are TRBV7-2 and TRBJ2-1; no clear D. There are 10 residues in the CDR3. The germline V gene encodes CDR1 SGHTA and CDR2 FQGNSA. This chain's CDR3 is CACSLGKQFF. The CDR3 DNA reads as TGTGCCTGCAGCTTGGGAAAGCAGTTCTTC.

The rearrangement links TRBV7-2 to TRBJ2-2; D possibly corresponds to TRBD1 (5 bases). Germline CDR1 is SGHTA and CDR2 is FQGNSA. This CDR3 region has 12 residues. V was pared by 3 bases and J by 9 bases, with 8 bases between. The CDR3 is CASSFPGWELFF. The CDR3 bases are TGTGCCAGCAGCTTTCCAGGGTGGGAGCTGTTTTTT.

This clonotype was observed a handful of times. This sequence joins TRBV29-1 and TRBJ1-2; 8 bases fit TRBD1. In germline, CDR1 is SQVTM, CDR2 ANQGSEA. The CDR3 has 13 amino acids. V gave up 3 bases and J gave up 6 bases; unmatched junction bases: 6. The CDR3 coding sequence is TGCAGCGTTGATCCGACAGGGGCAAATGGCTACACCTTC. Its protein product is CSVDPTGANGYTF. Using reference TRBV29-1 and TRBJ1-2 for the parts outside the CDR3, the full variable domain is SAVISQKPSRDICQRGTSLTIQCQVDSQVTMMFWYRQQPGQSLTLIATANQGSEATYESGFVIDKFPISRPNLTFSTLTVSNMSPEDSSIYLCSVDPTGANGYTFGSGTRLTVV.